The 23 T cell receptor beta chains presented below share a single source sample, sequenced in a study of regulatory T cells in long-lasting Graves disease. Sequencing libraries for TCR beta were prepared with iRepertoire HTBI primers and Arm-PCR of CDR3 regions. MiXCR was run by TCRdb on the multiplex PCR reads, yielding one entry per CDR3 protein. The sample carries around 460,000 distinct CDR3 sequences, less than 25% recorded once. Specified time point: persistent/refractory GD, antithyroid drugs over 5 years with positive TRAb. From PBMCs, RNA was extracted and then used to make the TCR library. The sequencing here drew on peripheral blood mononuclear cells (PBMCs), taken when the disease was refractory, from a patient treated with antithyroid drugs. The receptors originated from a female donor with Graves disease.

This chain joins TRBV12-3 or TRBV12-4 and TRBJ2-3; D not resolved. Deletions cut 1 base from V and 4 bases from J, with 12 bases between. This CDR3 contains 15 residues. CDR3 loop: CASSLDSLWADTQYF. The CDR3 DNA is TGTGCCAGCAGTTTAGACAGCTTGTGGGCAGATACGCAGTATTTT.

This chain joins TRBV19 and TRBJ1-5, with 8 bases fitting TRBD1. Germline V lookup: CDR1 LNHDA, CDR2 SQIVND (reference sequence). Trimming took 7 bases from V and 2 from J; bases not matched to a gene: 16. The CDR3 covers 18 residues. The CDR3, as DNA: TGTGCCAGTAATAAACAGGGGGATATGATAATCGGCAATCAGCCCCAGCATTTT. Amino acids: CASNKQGDMIIGNQPQHF.

At least ten counts were recorded for this clonotype. The J gene is TRBJ1-6, the V gene TRBV27; 7 bases fit TRBD1. Trimming took 8 bases from V and 10 from J; bases not matched to a gene: 14. The germline V gene encodes CDR1 MNHEY and CDR2 SMNVEV (reference sequence). The CDR3 is made up of 15 amino acids. The CDR3: CASPMTGTVNSPLHF. As DNA, the CDR3 is TGTGCCAGCCCTATGACAGGGACAGTTAACTCACCCCTCCACTTT.

There are a few counts of this clonotype. V usage is TRBV4-3 and J usage is TRBJ2-7, with D perhaps being TRBD1 or TRBD2 (5 bases each). The CDR3 runs 15 residues. Per germline, CDR1 LGHNA and CDR2 YSLEER. Trimming shortened V by 3 bases and J by 5 bases, and 17 bases separated the two germline ends. The CDR3 spells CASSHERGEPHEQYF. The CDR3, as DNA: TGCGCCAGCAGCCACGAGAGGGGAGAACCCCACGAGCAGTACTTC.

The genes are TRBV6-2 or TRBV6-3 and TRBJ1-1; weak D call: TRBD1 (6 bases). V dropped 2 bases and J dropped 1 base, with 14 bases sitting between them. The CDR3 runs 16 residues. Germline CDR1 reads MNHEY; CDR2 reads SVGEGT. The CDR3 nucleotides are TGTGCCAGCAGTTACCCCAGTGGGGGGGCGAACACTGAAGCTTTCTTT. Translated, it gives CASSYPSGGANTEAFF.

This clonotype was counted between two and nine times. The genes are TRBV20-1 and TRBJ2-7, with TRBD2 matching over 8 bases. This CDR3 has 15 residues. V shed 2 bases and J 4 bases; nucleotides not matched to a gene: 10. Per germline, CDR1 DFQATT and CDR2 SNEGSKA (reference sequence). Here the CDR3 reads CSARFRGGGQYEQYF. CDR3 DNA: TGCAGTGCTAGATTCCGGGGGGGCGGGCAATACGAGCAGTACTTC.

About this clonotype: Mismatch with germline at one junction end may stem from a read error. V usage is TRBV2 and J usage is TRBJ2-2; 10 nucleotides line up with TRBD2. Per germline, CDR1 SNHLY and CDR2 FYNNEI. The CDR3 has 17 amino acids. As DNA, the CDR3 is TGTGCCAGCAGTGAAGCGGGGATAGCGGGAGGTACCGGGGAGCTGGTTTTT. Translated: CASSEAGIAGGTGELVF.

This clonotype has at least ten counts. V gene TRBV28 combines with J gene TRBJ1-6; 7 nucleotides agree with TRBD1. The CDR3 sequence is 16 residues long. Trimming removed 6 bases from V and 5 bases from J; junction bases left unmatched: 10. Germline loops: CDR1 MDHEN, CDR2 SYDVKM. Written as DNA, the CDR3 is TGTGCCAGCAGACCTGGGGCCCAGGGGGATAATTCACCCCTCCACTTT. Its translation is CASRPGAQGDNSPLHF.

The genes are TRBV7-9 and TRBJ1-5; D perhaps matches TRBD1 (5 bases). V was pared by 0 bases and J by 1 base, with 10 bases between. The CDR3 length is 16 residues. Germline assignment: CDR1 SEHNR and CDR2 FQNEAQ (reference sequence). The chain's CDR3 is CASSLAAGTSNQPQHF. In DNA form, the CDR3 reads TGTGCCAGCAGCTTAGCGGCCGGGACCAGCAATCAGCCCCAGCATTTT.

This clonotype has at least ten counts. The chain is built from TRBV19 and TRBJ1-1; a possible D gene is TRBD1 (6 bases). From germline, CDR1 is LNHDA and CDR2 SQIVND (reference sequence). Trimming took 8 bases from V and 0 from J, leaving 16 bases between them. The CDR3 consists of 15 residues. The CDR3, as DNA: TGTGCCAGTTCCGAAACAGGGTACATGAACACTGAAGCTTTCTTT. Its protein is CASSETGYMNTEAFF.

The rearrangement uses TRBV10-1 and TRBJ2-7; weak D call: TRBD1 (6 bases). V lost 5 bases and J lost 2, with 13 bases in between. Germline CDR1 is WNHNN and CDR2 is SYGVQD (reference sequence). The CDR3 runs 14 residues. CDR3 protein: CASSNGTPTYEQYF. In DNA, the CDR3 is TGCGCCAGCAGTAACGGGACACCCACCTACGAGCAGTACTTC.

This clonotype has at least ten counts. The rearrangement links TRBV11-2 to TRBJ2-7; D gene ambiguous. Per the germline V gene, CDR1 is SGHAT and CDR2 is FQNNGV. This CDR3 comprises 11 residues. Trimming stripped 4 bases from V and 4 bases from J, with 5 bases between. The CDR3 spells CASSSMYEQYF. CDR3 DNA: TGTGCCAGCAGCTCTATGTACGAGCAGTACTTC.

This clonotype was picked up a small number of times. The chain couples TRBV11-2 to TRBJ2-5; D ambiguous. The germline V gene encodes CDR1 SGHAT and CDR2 FQNNGV. The CDR3 has 16 residues. Trimming cost V 1 base and J 1 base, with 13 bases left between them. The CDR3 region is CASSLGRPTFQETQYF. The CDR3 coding sequence is TGTGCCAGCAGCTTAGGACGGCCGACATTCCAAGAGACCCAGTACTTC.

V and J are TRBV28 and TRBJ2-1; D possibly matches TRBD1 or TRBD2 (5 bases each). Germline lookup yields CDR1 MDHEN and CDR2 SYDVKM. V lost 5 bases and J 9 bases, leaving 17 bases between the germline ends. The CDR3 is 14 residues long. For the CDR3, the DNA is TGTGCCAGCAGTGATCACGAGGGGCTGGGTGAGCAGTTCTTC. This encodes CASSDHEGLGEQFF.

The J gene is TRBJ1-5, the V gene TRBV19; D unresolved. Trimming took 3 bases from V and 3 from J, leaving 9 bases between them. There are 14 residues in the CDR3. CDR1 and CDR2 from the germline V gene are LNHDA and SQIVND (reference sequence). DNA for the CDR3: TGTGCCAGTAGTATTACGGTGGCCAATCAGCCCCAGCATTTT. This sequence encodes CASSITVANQPQHF.

This clonotype was recorded at least ten times. The genes are TRBV6-1 and TRBJ2-2; 10 bases fit TRBD2. V dropped 2 bases and J dropped 7; count of bases not matched to a gene: 7. CDR3 length equals 16 residues. The germline CDR1 and CDR2 sequences are MNHNS and SASEGT. This CDR3 reads CASSEWVAGGHGELFF. The CDR3 DNA reads as TGTGCCAGCAGTGAATGGGTAGCGGGAGGACACGGGGAGCTGTTTTTT.

V usage is TRBV12-3 or TRBV12-4 and J usage is TRBJ2-7, with D unclear. This CDR3 comprises 16 residues. Trimming stripped 6 bases from V and 4 bases from J, with 22 bases between. CDR3 in DNA: TGTGCCAGCAGCCACTGGCAGTCGGACGACGTATACGAGCAGTACTTC. Translated: CASSHWQSDDVYEQYF.

This clonotype came up many times. V gene TRBV12-5 combines with J gene TRBJ1-1, with 7 bases matching TRBD1. J gave up 7 bases and V 6 bases, and 2 bases lay outside the gene matches. Per germline, CDR1 LGHNT and CDR2 FRNRAP. This CDR3 spans 11 amino acids. The CDR3 nucleotides read TGTGCTAGTGGATGGGACAGTGAAGCTTTCTTT. It is translated as CASGWDSEAFF.

The V call is TRBV6-4, the J call TRBJ1-1, with D possibly matching TRBD1 (5 bases). The CDR3 extends over 15 amino acids. Germline loops: CDR1 MRHNA, CDR2 SNTAGT. V shed 6 bases and J shed 0 bases, with 14 bases lying between them. CDR3 amino acids: CASSHRGRMNTEAFF. DNA of the CDR3: TGTGCCAGCAGCCATAGGGGAAGGATGAACACTGAAGCTTTCTTT.

The chain couples TRBV5-6 to TRBJ2-5; TRBD2 aligns across 11 bases. The germline gives CDR1 SGHDT, CDR2 YYEEEE. This CDR3 comprises 15 residues. Trimming removed 4 bases from V and 4 bases from J; junction bases left unmatched: 6. The CDR3 loop is CASSGSGGASETQYF. CDR3 DNA: TGTGCCAGCAGCGGTAGCGGGGGGGCATCAGAGACCCAGTACTTC.

Ten or more counts support this clonotype. The chain employs TRBV6-9 and TRBJ1-1; the match to TRBD1 covers 12 bases. V was clipped by 4 bases and J by 4 bases; unmatched bases: 7. Per germline, CDR1 MNHGY and CDR2 SVAAGI. CDR3 length: 16 residues. CDR3 bases: TGTGCCAGCAGTTTCCGGGACAGGGGGCCGAGCACTGAAGCTTTCTTT. Translating it yields CASSFRDRGPSTEAFF.

This clonotype was found many times. Here the CDR3 reads CASRDGSSTDTQYF. The CDR3 DNA is TGTGCCAGCAGGGACGGTTCTAGCACAGATACGCAGTATTTT. The rearrangement joins TRBV28 to TRBJ2-3; D is ambiguous. This CDR3 is built from 14 residues. V was shortened by 6 bases and J by 0 bases, with 10 bases between the two germline ends. Germline V gene data show CDR1 as MDHEN and CDR2 as SYDVKM.

The chain joins TRBV7-3 to TRBJ2-2; no clear D. The germline V and J ends were trimmed by 2 bases and 6 bases, with 13 bases remaining between them. This CDR3 has 15 residues. Germline CDR1 SGHTA, CDR2 FQGTGA. The CDR3 reads CASSLEIIGPGELFF. The CDR3 DNA follows: TGTGCCAGCAGCTTAGAGATTATAGGCCCCGGGGAGCTGTTTTTT.